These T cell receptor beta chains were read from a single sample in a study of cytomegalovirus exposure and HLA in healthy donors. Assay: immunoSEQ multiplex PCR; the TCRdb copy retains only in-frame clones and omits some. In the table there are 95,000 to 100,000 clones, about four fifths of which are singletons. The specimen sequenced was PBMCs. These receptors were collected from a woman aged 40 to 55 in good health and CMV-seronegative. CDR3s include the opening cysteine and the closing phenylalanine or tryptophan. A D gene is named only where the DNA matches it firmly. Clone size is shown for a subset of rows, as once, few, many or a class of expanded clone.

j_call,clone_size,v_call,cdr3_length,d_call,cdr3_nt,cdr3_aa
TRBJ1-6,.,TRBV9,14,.,TGTGCCAGCAGCACGGCCCGAGGGGGTTCACCCCTCCACTTT,CASSTARGGSPLHF
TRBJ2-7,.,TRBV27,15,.,TGTGCCAGCAGTGCTGCGCGTTCGAGCTCCTACGAGCAGTACTTC,CASSAARSSSYEQYF
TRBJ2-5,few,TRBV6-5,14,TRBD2,TGTGCCAGCAGTTACGGGACTAGCGGGGAGACCCAGTACTTC,CASSYGTSGETQYF
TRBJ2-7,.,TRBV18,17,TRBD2,TGTGCCAGCTCACCACAGGGACTAGCTACTACCTCCTACGAGCAGTACTTC,CASSPQGLATTSYEQYF
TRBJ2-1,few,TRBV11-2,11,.,TGTGCCAGCAGCTCCGGCAATGAGCAGTTCTTC,CASSSGNEQFF
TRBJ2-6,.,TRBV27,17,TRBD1,TGTGCCAGCAGTCCGGGGACAGGGGAACCTGGGGCCAACGTCCTGACTTTC,CASSPGTGEPGANVLTF
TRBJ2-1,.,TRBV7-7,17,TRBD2,TGTGCTAGCAGCTTAGCGCCCGGACTAGCGGAGGGTAATGAGCAGTTCTTC,CASSLAPGLAEGNEQFF
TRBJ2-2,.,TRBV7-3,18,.,TGTGCCAGCAGCTTATCCCCTGTGGCAGGAAATTATCACGGGGAGCTGTTTTTT,CASSLSPVAGNYHGELFF
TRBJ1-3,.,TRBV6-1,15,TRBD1,TGTGCCAGCAGCCCCAGGGGGAGACCTGGAAACACCATATATTTT,CASSPRGRPGNTIYF
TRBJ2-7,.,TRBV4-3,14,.,TGCGCCAGCAGCCAAGACCTTACAGGGTACGAGCAGTACTTC,CASSQDLTGYEQYF
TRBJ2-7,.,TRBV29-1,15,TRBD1,TGCAGCGTTGATATATTGGGGACAGAACCTTACGAGCAGTACTTC,CSVDILGTEPYEQYF
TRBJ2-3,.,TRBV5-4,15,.,TGTGCCAGCAGCTCCGGCCCTAGCTCCACAGATACGCAGTATTTT,CASSSGPSSTDTQYF
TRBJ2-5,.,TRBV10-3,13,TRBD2,TGTGCCATCAGGGGACTAGACCAAGAGACCCAGTACTTC,CAIRGLDQETQYF
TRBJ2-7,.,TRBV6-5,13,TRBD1,TGTGCCAGCAGCCCCGACAGGGGGGACGAGCAGTACTTC,CASSPDRGDEQYF
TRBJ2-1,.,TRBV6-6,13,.,TGTGCCAGCAGTTCGCTGAGGGCGGGTGAGCAGTTCTTC,CASSSLRAGEQFF